This is a list of T cell receptor beta chains from one sample in a study of T cells after posttransplantation cyclophosphamide. Assay: immunoSEQ multiplex PCR; the TCRdb copy retains only in-frame clones and omits some. The sample presents about 37,000 clones, none singletons. The sample comprised PBMCs. The receptors originated from a man aged 25-40 years in good health and a related stem cell transplant donor. Both conserved end residues are part of each CDR3. The D gene is left open where the match is weak. Some rows mark clone size as missing; the rest say once, few, many or name a class of expanded clone.

CASSQPDRDGETQYF	TGCGCCAGCAGCCAACCAGACAGGGATGGAGAGACCCAGTACTTC	many	TRBV4-1	TRBD1	TRBJ2-5
CASGLRQASNYGYTF	TGTGCCAGCGGCCTTAGGCAGGCGTCTAACTATGGCTACACCTTC	many	TRBV27	NA	TRBJ1-2
CASSSYSTDTTNNEQFF	TGTGCCAGCAGTTCTTACTCGACGGACACAACTAACAATGAGCAGTTCTTC	many	TRBV6-2/TRBV6-3	NA	TRBJ2-1
CASSADRVFWREKLFF	TGTGCCAGCAGCGCAGACAGGGTATTTTGGCGTGAAAAACTGTTTTTT	many	TRBV5-6	TRBD1	TRBJ1-4
CASSIEQGTAYEQYF	TGTGCCAGTAGCATCGAACAGGGGACGGCCTACGAGCAGTACTTC	NA	TRBV9	TRBD1	TRBJ2-7
CASSLRALGTGDYGYTF	TGTGCCAGCAGCTTACGGGCACTCGGGACAGGGGACTATGGCTACACCTTC	many	TRBV7-2	TRBD1	TRBJ1-2
CARKAGNQPQHF	TGTGCCAGAAAGGCCGGGAATCAGCCCCAGCATTTT	many	TRBV19	NA	TRBJ1-5
CASSLLLYEQYF	TGTGCCAGCAGCTTATTGTTATACGAGCAGTACTTC	many	TRBV7-2	NA	TRBJ2-7
CASSSSGGGSETQYF	TGTGCCAGCAGCTCAAGCGGGGGGGGGAGCGAGACCCAGTACTTC	many	TRBV7-2	TRBD2	TRBJ2-5
CASRAHGGYGTDTQYF	TGTGCCAGCAGAGCTCACGGGGGGTACGGCACAGATACGCAGTATTTT	few	TRBV28	TRBD2	TRBJ2-3
CASSSQGGTEAFF	TGCGCCAGCAGCTCACAGGGGGGCACTGAAGCTTTCTTT	many	TRBV5-1	TRBD1	TRBJ1-1
CASSDPGQGQETQYF	TGTGCCAGCAGCGACCCGGGACAGGGGCAAGAGACCCAGTACTTC	many	TRBV5-6	TRBD1	TRBJ2-5
CASSVAPTRDTEAFF	TGTGCCAGCAGCGTAGCCCCCACCCGGGACACTGAAGCTTTCTTT	many	TRBV9	NA	TRBJ1-1
CASTFDRRNEQFF	TGTGCCAGTACCTTCGACCGGCGGAATGAGCAGTTCTTC	many	TRBV19	NA	TRBJ2-1
CASSPLDRGVYGYTF	TGTGCCAGCAGTCCGTTGGACAGGGGAGTCTATGGCTACACCTTC	few	TRBV12-3/TRBV12-4	TRBD1	TRBJ1-2
CASSLQGYSNQPQHF	TGTGCCAGCAGCTTGCAGGGGTATAGCAATCAGCCCCAGCATTTT	many	TRBV5-8	NA	TRBJ1-5
CASSLTGESGQPQHF	TGTGCCAGCAGCTTGACAGGGGAATCGGGTCAGCCCCAGCATTTT	many	TRBV5-5	TRBD1	TRBJ1-5
CASSQGLGQGYGELFF	TGCGCCAGCAGCCAGGGATTGGGACAGGGGTACGGGGAGCTGTTTTTT	many	TRBV4-3	TRBD1	TRBJ2-2
CASSYSGGNSPLHF	TGTGCCAGCAGTTACTCCGGGGGAAATTCACCCCTCCACTTT	many	TRBV6-2/TRBV6-3	NA	TRBJ1-6
CASSHDDRNYTF	TGTGCCAGCTCACATGACGACAGAAACTACACCTTC	many	TRBV18	NA	TRBJ1-2
CASSLRPLMLSSGANVLTF	TGCGCCAGCAGCTTAAGGCCCCTGATGCTGAGCTCTGGGGCCAACGTCCTGACTTTC	many	TRBV5-1	NA	TRBJ2-6
CASSVESGDSPLHF	TGTGCCAGCAGCGTAGAGTCAGGGGATTCACCCCTCCACTTT	few	TRBV9	NA	TRBJ1-6
CASQAIGTTNEKLFF	TGCGCCAGCCAGGCCATAGGAACAACTAATGAAAAACTGTTTTTT	many	TRBV5-1	NA	TRBJ1-4
CASSQGSSGNTIYF	TGTGCCAGCTCACAGGGGAGCTCTGGAAACACCATATATTTT	many	TRBV18	NA	TRBJ1-3
CASSFASGGTEQFF	TGTGCCAGCAGCTTCGCCTCAGGGGGGACTGAGCAGTTCTTC	many	TRBV5-6	NA	TRBJ2-1
CASADRVLSYNEQFF	TGCGCCAGCGCCGACAGGGTATTGTCCTACAATGAGCAGTTCTTC	many	TRBV5-1	TRBD1	TRBJ2-1
CASSMGQGSGANVLTF	TGTGCCAGTAGTATGGGACAGGGCTCTGGGGCCAACGTCCTGACTTTC	many	TRBV19	TRBD1	TRBJ2-6
CASSQGDYGYTF	TGTGCCAGCAGCCAGGGGGACTATGGCTACACCTTC	many	TRBV7-8	TRBD1	TRBJ1-2
CASSLFGTTNNEQFF	TGTGCCAGCAGCTTATTCGGGACTACCAACAATGAGCAGTTCTTC	many	TRBV7-3	TRBD2	TRBJ2-1